This entry lists 22 T cell receptor beta chains sequenced from one sample in a study of radiotherapy plus CTLA-4 blockade in lung cancer (dated by TCRdb to about 2018). The library was made by the immunoSEQ multiplex PCR assay. TCRdb retrieved this table from immuneACCESS and kept in-frame rearrangements only. Not all clones are present; in checked studies, unresolved V genes account for under half, and no reason is known for the remainder. Here the sample has 60,000 to 75,000 clones; 60% to 80% occur a single time. Together, the top ten hold about 16% of the sample. The sequencing here drew on peripheral blood, taken from a patient treated with radiotherapy plus ipilimumab. All receptors derive from a human donor with non-small cell lung cancer whose response to radiotherapy plus ipilimumab could not be evaluated. Some clones in this sample may be carry-over from other donors' samples.

This rearrangement joins TRBV10-3 to TRBJ2-1; possible D gene TRBD1, 5 bases. In germline, CDR1 is ENHRY, CDR2 SYGVKD. CDR3 length equals 13 residues. V dropped 7 bases and J dropped 2 bases, with 9 bases sitting between them. The CDR3 is CAITDSPYNEQFF. In DNA form, the CDR3 reads TGTGCCATCACCGACAGCCCCTACAATGAGCAGTTCTTC.

J is TRBJ1-3 and V is TRBV4-3; D may be TRBD1 (6 bases). The V end lost 0 bases, the J end lost 4 bases, and 16 bases lay between the germline ends. Germline V gene data show CDR1 as LGHNA and CDR2 as YSLEER. The CDR3 runs to 17 residues. This CDR3 reads CASSQELMGAGGNTIYF. For the CDR3, the DNA is TGCGCCAGCAGCCAAGAATTAATGGGGGCAGGGGGAAACACCATATATTTT.

About this clone itself: Other DNA sequences of this sample code for an identical CDR3. The V and J genes are TRBV9 and TRBJ1-6, with a tentative D call TRBD1 (5 bases). The V end was cut by 0 bases, the J end by 5 bases, with 6 bases between. The CDR3 has 14 amino acids. The germline gives CDR1 SGDLS, CDR2 YYNGEE. The CDR3 DNA reads as TGTGCCAGCAGCGTAGTACAGGATAATTCACCCCTCCACTTT. This sequence encodes CASSVVQDNSPLHF. Full variable domain (remainder filled in from reference TRBV9 and TRBJ1-6): DSGVTQTPKHLITATGQRVTLRCSPRSGDLSVYWYQQSLDQGLQFLIQYYNGEERAKGNILERFSAQQFPDLHSELNLSSLELGDSALYFCASSVVQDNSPLHFGNGTRLTVT.

In its sample, this clone was seen a few times. The rearrangement uses TRBV11-2 and TRBJ2-5, with TRBD1 as a possible D gene (5 bases). Germline loops: CDR1 SGHAT, CDR2 FQNNGV. The CDR3 loop spans 16 amino acids. The ends were cut back, 3 bases at V and 1 base at J, with 15 bases in the middle. The CDR3 sequence is CASSLKWGGFQETQYF. The CDR3 DNA sequence: TGTGCCAGCAGCTTGAAATGGGGCGGCTTCCAAGAGACCCAGTACTTC.

The J gene is TRBJ2-5, the V gene TRBV5-6, with D hard to call. The CDR3 is 11 residues long. Germline-derived CDR1 and CDR2 are SGHDT and YYEEEE. V shed 4 bases and J shed 6 bases, with 7 bases lying between them. For the CDR3, the DNA is TGTGCCAGCAGCATTACTAAGACCCAGTACTTC. The encoded protein is CASSITKTQYF.

The chain links TRBV27 to TRBJ1-6; D unresolved. V was pared by 4 bases and J by 7 bases, with 14 bases between. The CDR3 loop spans 15 amino acids. The germline gives CDR1 MNHEY, CDR2 SMNVEV (reference sequence). Written as DNA, the CDR3 is TGTGCCAGCAGTTCCCCGGGAGTGGGGAATTCACCCCTCCACTTT. Protein product: CASSSPGVGNSPLHF.

The chain joins TRBV2 to TRBJ1-2, with 10 bases that match TRBD1. The CDR3 has 14 residues. Germline V gene sequence: CDR1 SNHLY, CDR2 FYNNEI. V gave up 6 bases and J gave up 8 bases; unmatched junction bases: 9. The CDR3 DNA reads TGTGCCAGCAGACCCCGACAGGGGGCGGGCGGCTACACCTTC. Translation: CASRPRQGAGGYTF.

The V call is TRBV7-2, the J call TRBJ2-2; D might be TRBD1 (6 bases). The CDR3 length is 14 residues. CDR1 and CDR2 (germline): SGHTA, FQGNSA. The V end was cut by 2 bases, the J end by 6 bases, with 10 bases between. The CDR3 DNA follows: TGTGCCAGCAGCTTACCAACAGGGCCCGGGGAGCTGTTTTTT. Its protein is CASSLPTGPGELFF.

This clone was counted a few times. The CDR3 here is CASSHQKEGPNSPLHF. The CDR3 region has the DNA TGTGCCAGCAGCCATCAGAAGGAGGGACCTAATTCACCCCTCCACTTT. The chain uses TRBV5-4 and TRBJ1-6, with D perhaps TRBD1 (5 bases). V dropped 4 bases and J dropped 6 bases, with 17 bases sitting between them. In germline, CDR1 is SGHNT, CDR2 YYREEE (reference sequence). The CDR3 is 16 amino acids.

The chain couples TRBV5-1 to TRBJ2-5; TRBD1 aligns across 9 bases. The end of the DNA is better explained by TRBJ2-7, so the J call may be wrong. CDR3 size: 15 residues. In germline, CDR1 is SGHRS, CDR2 YFSETQ. The CDR3 bases are TGCGCCAGCAGCTTGAACAGGGGGCTTATGGGCGAGCAGTACTTC. Its translation is CASSLNRGLMGEQYF.

The chain recombines TRBV6-1 with TRBJ1-1, with no clear D. This CDR3 contains 13 residues. The V end lost 6 bases, the J end lost 5 bases, and 13 bases lay between the germline ends. Germline-derived CDR1 and CDR2 are MNHNS and SASEGT. The CDR3 loop reads CASSVNRYTEAFF. CDR3 DNA: TGTGCCAGCAGCGTTAACCGGTATACTGAAGCTTTCTTT.

The DNA for the CDR3 is TGTGCCAGCTCACCACCGGGCAAGGGGGCGTATACGCAGTATTTT. Translating it yields CASSPPGKGAYTQYF. This chain uses TRBV18 with TRBJ2-3; 7 bases align to TRBD1. V lost 0 bases and J lost 7; bases outside the gene matches: 7. Germline CDR1 is KGHSH and CDR2 is LQKENI. This CDR3 contains 15 residues.

The chain employs TRBV4-3 and TRBJ1-2, with D unresolved. The CDR3 has 19 amino acids. Germline CDR1 is LGHNA and CDR2 is YSLEER. Trimming left V 0 bases short and J 4 bases short, with 24 bases between. The CDR3 region is CASSQDHVIENPDFYGYTF. As DNA, the CDR3 is TGCGCCAGCAGCCAAGATCACGTCATTGAGAACCCCGACTTCTATGGCTACACCTTC.

The V and J genes are TRBV18 and TRBJ2-3; 9 bases are a match to TRBD2. V shed 2 bases and J 2 bases; nucleotides not matched to a gene: 11. Germline V gene data show CDR1 as KGHSH and CDR2 as LQKENI. The CDR3 is made up of 18 amino acids. The CDR3 DNA reads as TGTGCCAGCTCACCAGGTAGCGGGGGCCCTCGCCCCACAGATACGCAGTATTTT. This sequence encodes CASSPGSGGPRPTDTQYF.

The chain links TRBV7-2 to TRBJ2-3, with 10 bases identical to TRBD1. The germline V gene has CDR1 SGHTA and CDR2 FQGNSA. The CDR3 extends over 14 amino acids. V was clipped by 5 bases and J by 8 bases; unmatched bases: 7. CDR3 DNA sequence: TGTGCCAGCAGCCCTGGGACAGGGGACGGTACGCAGTATTTT. Protein product: CASSPGTGDGTQYF.

V usage is TRBV7-8 and J usage is TRBJ2-1, with TRBD2 matching over 7 bases. V was clipped by 4 bases and J by 4 bases; unmatched bases: 13. Germline V gene sequence: CDR1 SGHVS, CDR2 FQNEAQ. The length of the CDR3 is 17 residues. CDR3 sequence: CASSWGLIPSSYNEQFF. Written as DNA, the CDR3 is TGTGCCAGCAGCTGGGGACTAATCCCCTCCTCGTACAATGAGCAGTTCTTC.

The DNA for the CDR3 is TGTGCCAGCTTTTCGGCGGGAGGCCAAGAGACCCAGTACTTC. This gives the protein CASFSAGGQETQYF. The rearrangement links TRBV18 to TRBJ2-5; 8 bases fit TRBD2. Germline V gives CDR1 KGHSH, CDR2 LQKENI. The CDR3 spans 14 residues. The trim removed 7 bases at V and 1 base at J, leaving 5 bases unmatched.

The chain couples TRBV7-8 to TRBJ2-7, with 11 bases matching TRBD1. Germline V lookup: CDR1 SGHVS, CDR2 FQNEAQ. V was pared by 4 bases and J by 6 bases, with 5 bases of the junction left unmatched. The CDR3 runs 14 residues. CDR3 amino acids: CASSSRTGGAEQYF. DNA for the CDR3: TGTGCCAGCAGCTCCCGGACAGGGGGCGCCGAGCAGTACTTC.

Points on this clone: The sample holds other DNA sequences that translate to the same CDR3. J is TRBJ2-5 and V is TRBV7-6; the match to TRBD1 covers 9 bases. Germline V gene data show CDR1 as SGHVS and CDR2 as FNYEAQ. This CDR3 has 16 residues. The trim removed 2 bases at V and 2 bases at J, leaving 6 bases unmatched. The CDR3 loop reads CASSLLQGAIQETQYF. Written as DNA, the CDR3 is TGTGCCAGCAGCTTATTACAGGGGGCGATACAAGAGACCCAGTACTTC.

This chain uses TRBV4-3 with TRBJ2-5, with TRBD2 as a possible D gene (6 bases). The CDR3 runs 15 residues. CDR1 and CDR2 from the germline V gene are LGHNA and YSLEER. Trimming removed 5 bases from V and 2 bases from J, with 15 bases in between. Here the CDR3 DNA reads TGCGCCAGCAGCTTTCGACTAGAACCACAAGAGACCCAGTACTTC. Protein product: CASSFRLEPQETQYF.

This clone was seen a single time. CDR3 amino acids: CASSVYRNPGEKLFF. CDR3 nucleotides: TGTGCCAGCAGTGTCTACAGGAATCCAGGGGAAAAACTGTTTTTT. The J gene is TRBJ1-4, the V gene TRBV27, with a possible D match to TRBD1 (5 bases). Trimming removed 5 bases from V and 8 bases from J, with 18 bases in between. The CDR3 extends over 15 amino acids. Germline V lookup: CDR1 MNHEY, CDR2 SMNVEV (reference sequence).

This clone has a handful of counts. The rearrangement links TRBV4-2 to TRBJ1-2; D is uncertain. Germline V CDR1 and CDR2: LGHNA, YNFKEQ. The CDR3 covers 16 residues. V dropped 1 base and J dropped 5 bases, with 17 bases sitting between them. Here the CDR3 DNA reads TGTGCCAGCAGCCAAGGGCACCCGAATGACTTTTATGGCTACACCTTC. This translates into CASSQGHPNDFYGYTF.